This T cell receptor (beta chain) was sequenced for a study of human T cells and chemical hapten exposure. Study overall: An approximately 2 cm by approximately 2 cm inner upper arm patch received 2% DPC for sensitization. Study-level results: TCRs above 1 in 1000 frequency did not change with DPC sensitization. Donors' alopecia may make their immune response differ from healthy people's.

Using its own MiXCR run on the RACE reads, TCRdb lists one record per CDR3 protein. The data hold more than 110,000 distinct CDR3 sequences, with about 12% observed a single time. This clonotype was seen many times. The antigen is not known. Time point in this sample: patch test 2, 6 weeks after DPC sensitization. Treatment: therapeutic diphenylcyclopropenone sensitization with weekly scalp DPC. Venepuncture was done earlier than the placement of each patch test. The CDR3 loop spans 17 amino acids. Per the germline V gene, CDR1 is MNHEY and CDR2 is SMNVEV (reference sequence). The V and J ends lost 0 bases and 1 base, in that order; junction bases with no gene match: 7.

The sequence came from a woman aged 50 to 60 with alopecia areata. Some clones in this sample may be carry-over from other donors' samples. The specimen was whole blood, collected in connection with sensitization to the hapten diphenylcyclopropenone (DPC). This chain links TRBV27 with TRBJ2-5; 8 nucleotides agree with TRBD1. The CDR3 bases are TGTGCCAGCAGTTTATCCCTGAGACAGGGGATCCAAGAGACCCAGTACTTC. Protein: CASSLSLRQGIQETQYF.